Below, 13 T cell receptor beta chains from the same sample are listed, as sequenced in a study of CD8 T cells in Susac syndrome. Reverse transcription used about 0.45 to 1 ug RNA and random hexamers. MiXCR, applied by TCRdb to the immunoSEQ multiplex PCR reads, yields one record per CDR3 protein. This sample yields roughly 180,000 distinct CDR3 sequences, of which around 95% are seen a single time; over 0.12% belongs to the top ten. The sequenced sample was CD4+ T cells from PBMCs. The receptors stem from a human donor in good health.

On this clonotype: A junction boundary mismatches the germline segment, possibly from a read error. The genes are TRBV7-7 and TRBJ2-5; D possibly matches TRBD1 or TRBD2 (5 bases each). The V gene's germline CDR1 is SSHAT and CDR2 FNYEAQ (reference sequence). The CDR3 has 16 amino acids. CDR3 residues: CASSSGRRILQETQYF. As DNA, the CDR3 is TGTGCTAGCAGCTCGGGACGGCGGATTCTTCAAGAGACCCAGTACTTC.

This chain connects TRBV12-3 or TRBV12-4 to TRBJ2-7, with D possibly being TRBD1 (6 bases). This CDR3 spans 16 amino acids. V lost 6 bases to trimming and J lost 0 bases, with 18 bases between them. The CDR3 is CASRPGPTGSSYEQYF. The CDR3 bases are TGTGCCAGCAGGCCAGGCCCGACAGGCTCCTCCTACGAGCAGTACTTC.

As for this clonotype: One end of the junction fails to match germline, which may point to a read error. V and J are TRBV20-1 and TRBJ1-6, with no clear D. The germline CDR1 and CDR2 sequences are DFQATT and SNEGSKA (reference sequence). The CDR3 length is 13 residues. CDR3 sequence: CSASGTLNSPPHF. The CDR3 region has the DNA TGCAGTGCTAGCGGTACCCTTAATTCACCCCCCCACTTT.

This chain connects TRBV18 to TRBJ1-6; possible D gene TRBD1, 5 bases. The V end lost 5 bases, the J end lost 7 bases, and 18 bases lay between the germline ends. The CDR3 is made up of 16 amino acids. CDR1 and CDR2 from the germline V gene are KGHSH and LQKENI. CDR3 in amino acids: CASSSQGGTANSPLHF. The CDR3 region has the DNA TGTGCCAGCTCATCTCAAGGAGGGACGGCGAATTCACCCCTCCACTTT.

The chain recombines TRBV18 with TRBJ2-1; D is undetermined. The CDR3 is 13 amino acids. The germline V gene encodes CDR1 KGHSH and CDR2 LQKENI. Trimming pared 6 bases from V and 9 bases from J, leaving 15 bases between. The CDR3 nucleotides read TGTGCCAGCTCGATTCATCATAGAGGTGAGCAGTTCTTC. Amino acids: CASSIHHRGEQFF.

The chain carries TRBV20-1 and TRBJ2-1, with 7 bases matching TRBD2. CDR1 and CDR2 (germline): DFQATT, SNEGSKA (reference sequence). This CDR3 is 14 amino acids long. Trimming removed 6 bases from V and 2 bases from J; junction bases left unmatched: 7. This CDR3 is CSAHRGETYNEQFF. The CDR3, as DNA: TGCAGTGCCCACCGGGGGGAGACCTACAATGAGCAGTTCTTC.

The chain employs TRBV6-5 and TRBJ2-1, with D perhaps given as TRBD1 or TRBD2 (5 bases each). V lost 2 bases and J 4 bases, leaving 6 bases between the germline ends. Germline values: CDR1 MNHEY, CDR2 SVGAGI. This CDR3 is 13 amino acids long. CDR3 amino acids: CASSYEGYNEQFF. The CDR3 nucleotides read TGTGCCAGCAGTTACGAGGGGTACAATGAGCAGTTCTTC.

The rearrangement uses TRBV2 and TRBJ1-2; weak D call: TRBD1 (6 bases). Germline loops: CDR1 SNHLY, CDR2 FYNNEI. The CDR3 has 19 residues. V shed 6 bases and J shed 3 bases, with 29 bases lying between them. In DNA, the CDR3 is TGTGCCAGCAGGGGATTGAAGACTAAACAGGGTCGCCAGGACTATGGCTACACCTTC. It yields the protein CASRGLKTKQGRQDYGYTF.

Here the CDR3 reads CASSRLVSEQYF. The CDR3 nucleotides read TGTGCCAGCAGCCGACTAGTGAGCGAGCAGTACTTC. The chain recombines TRBV7-2 with TRBJ2-7, with D perhaps TRBD2 (6 bases). Trimming left V 5 bases short and J 6 bases short, with 11 bases between. CDR1 and CDR2 (germline): SGHTA, FQGNSA. The CDR3 length is 12 residues.

This chain links TRBV20-1 with TRBJ2-5; D not certain. Germline assignment: CDR1 DFQATT and CDR2 SNEGSKA (reference sequence). Trimming removed 3 bases at V and 7 bases at J, with 6 bases between. The CDR3 covers 10 residues. CDR3 in amino acids: CSASSRTQYF. The DNA of the CDR3 is TGCAGTGCTAGTAGTAGGACCCAGTACTTC.

The chain couples TRBV6-5 to TRBJ2-1; D might be TRBD1 (6 bases). The V end lost 2 bases, the J end lost 5 bases, and 16 bases lay between the germline ends. The germline CDR1 and CDR2 sequences are MNHEY and SVGAGI. The CDR3 is 16 residues long. In DNA form, the CDR3 reads TGTGCCAGCAGTTACCAAGGGGGAGTACGGAACAATGAGCAGTTCTTC. Its protein product is CASSYQGGVRNNEQFF.

The chain is built from TRBV30 and TRBJ1-1; tentatively, D is TRBD1 (6 bases). Trimming shortened V by 2 bases and J by 4 bases, and 11 bases separated the two germline ends. The germline gives CDR1 GTSNPN, CDR2 SVGIG (reference sequence). The CDR3 loop spans 13 amino acids. CDR3 protein: CAWSTGISTEAFF. CDR3 in DNA: TGTGCCTGGAGTACAGGGATTAGCACTGAAGCTTTCTTT.

The J gene is TRBJ1-2, the V gene TRBV6-1, with D hard to call. Looked up from germline, CDR1 is MNHNS and CDR2 is SASEGT. The CDR3 contains 12 residues. V was shortened by 3 bases and J by 5 bases, with 7 bases between the two germline ends. CDR3 sequence: CASSEGKYGYTF. The CDR3, as DNA: TGTGCCAGCAGTGAGGGAAAGTATGGCTACACCTTC.